This T cell receptor (beta chain) came from a study of blood T cell repertoires in COVID-19. Assay: immunoSEQ multiplex PCR; the TCRdb copy retains only in-frame clones and omits some. Of about 190,000 clones listed, 84% were seen once; the top ten hold roughly 4.6%. Trimming stripped 0 bases from V and 0 bases from J, with 4 bases between. Looked up from germline, CDR1 is SGHNT and CDR2 is YYREEE (reference sequence). This CDR3 contains 13 residues. Sequencing input: peripheral blood. J is TRBJ2-7 and V is TRBV5-4; D is undetermined. This receptor was obtained from a woman between 65 and 79 years old with active or convalescent COVID-19. CDR3: CASSLDGSYEQYF. DNA of the CDR3: TGTGCCAGCAGCTTGGACGGCTCCTACGAGCAGTACTTC. The full variable domain, rest sourced from reference TRBV5-4 and TRBJ2-7, is ETGVTQSPTHLIKTRGQQVTLRCSSQSGHNTVSWYQQALGQGPQFIFQYYREEENGRGNFPPRFSGLQFPNYSSELNVNALELDDSALYLCASSLDGSYEQYFGPGTRLTVT.